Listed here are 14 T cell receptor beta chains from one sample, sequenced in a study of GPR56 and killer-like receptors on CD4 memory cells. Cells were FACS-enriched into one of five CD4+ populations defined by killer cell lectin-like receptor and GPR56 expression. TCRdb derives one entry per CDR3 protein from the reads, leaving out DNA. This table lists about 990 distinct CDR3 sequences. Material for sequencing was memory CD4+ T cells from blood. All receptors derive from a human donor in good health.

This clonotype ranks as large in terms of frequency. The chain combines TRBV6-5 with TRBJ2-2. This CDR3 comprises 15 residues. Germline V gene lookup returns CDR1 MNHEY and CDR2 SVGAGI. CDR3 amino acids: CASSRRPTNTGELFF.

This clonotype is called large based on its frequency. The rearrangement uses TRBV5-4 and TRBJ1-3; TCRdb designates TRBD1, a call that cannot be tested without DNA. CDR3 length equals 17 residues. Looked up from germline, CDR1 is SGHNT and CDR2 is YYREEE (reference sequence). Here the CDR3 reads CASSLGGTSPSGNTIYF.

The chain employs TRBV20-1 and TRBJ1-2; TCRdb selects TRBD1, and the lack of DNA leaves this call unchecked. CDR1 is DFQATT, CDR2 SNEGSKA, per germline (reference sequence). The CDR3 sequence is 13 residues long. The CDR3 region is CSVTTGHNVGYTF.

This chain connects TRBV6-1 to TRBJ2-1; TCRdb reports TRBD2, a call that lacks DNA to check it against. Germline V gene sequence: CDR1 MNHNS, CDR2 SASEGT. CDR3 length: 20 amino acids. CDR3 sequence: CASSEPGISGRARQNNEQFF.

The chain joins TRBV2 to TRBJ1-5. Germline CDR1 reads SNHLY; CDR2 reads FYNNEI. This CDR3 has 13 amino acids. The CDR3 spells CASSDIRVGPQHF.

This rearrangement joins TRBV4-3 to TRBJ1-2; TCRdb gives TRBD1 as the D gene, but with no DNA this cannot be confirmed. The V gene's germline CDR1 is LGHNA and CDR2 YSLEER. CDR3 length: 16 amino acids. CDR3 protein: CASSQVGGSSFYGYTF.

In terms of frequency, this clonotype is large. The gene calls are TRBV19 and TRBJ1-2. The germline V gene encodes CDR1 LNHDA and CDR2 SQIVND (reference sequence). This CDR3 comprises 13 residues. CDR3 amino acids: CASSDQENYGYTF.

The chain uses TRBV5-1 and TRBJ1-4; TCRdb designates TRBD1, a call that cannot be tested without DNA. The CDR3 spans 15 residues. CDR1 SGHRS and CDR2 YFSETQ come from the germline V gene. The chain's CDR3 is CASSSWGQGNEKLFF.

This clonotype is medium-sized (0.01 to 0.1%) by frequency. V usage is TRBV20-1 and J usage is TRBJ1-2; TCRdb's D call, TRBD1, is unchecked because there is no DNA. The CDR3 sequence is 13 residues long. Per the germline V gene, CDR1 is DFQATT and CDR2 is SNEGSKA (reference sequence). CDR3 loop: CSARDTGGVGYTF.

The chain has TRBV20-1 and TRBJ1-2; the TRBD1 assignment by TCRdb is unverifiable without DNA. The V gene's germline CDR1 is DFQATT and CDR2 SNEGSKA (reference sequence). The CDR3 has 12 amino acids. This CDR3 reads CSAGQGARGYTF.

The CDR3 reads CASSLGDRGDGYTF. The V gene is TRBV7-2, the J gene TRBJ1-2; no DNA is available, so the TRBD1 call from TCRdb remains unchecked. From germline, CDR1 is SGHTA and CDR2 FQGNSA. CDR3 length equals 14 residues.

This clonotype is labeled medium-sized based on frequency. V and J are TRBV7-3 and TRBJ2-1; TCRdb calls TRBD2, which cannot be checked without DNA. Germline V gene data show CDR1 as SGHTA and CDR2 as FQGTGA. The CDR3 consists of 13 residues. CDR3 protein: CASSLRRSGSLFF. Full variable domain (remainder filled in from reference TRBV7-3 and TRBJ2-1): GAGVSQTPSNKVTEKGKYVELRCDPISGHTALYWYRQSLGQGPEFLIYFQGTGAADDSGLPNDRFFAVRPEGSVSTLKIQRTERGDSAVYLCASSLRRSGSLFFGPGTRLTVL.

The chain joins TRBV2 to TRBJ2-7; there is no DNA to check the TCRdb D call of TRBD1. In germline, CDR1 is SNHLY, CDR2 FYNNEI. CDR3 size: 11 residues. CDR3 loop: CASRGHYEQYF. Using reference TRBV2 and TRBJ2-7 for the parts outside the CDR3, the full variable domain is EPEVTQTPSHQVTQMGQEVILRCVPISNHLYFYWYRQILGQKVEFLVSFYNNEISEKSEIFDDQFSVERPDGSNFTLKIRSTKLEDSAMYFCASRGHYEQYFGPGTRLTVT.

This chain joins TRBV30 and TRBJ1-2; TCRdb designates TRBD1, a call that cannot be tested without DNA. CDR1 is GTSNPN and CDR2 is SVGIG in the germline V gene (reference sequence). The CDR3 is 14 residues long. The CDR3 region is CAWSPGTGASGYTF.